This entry concerns a single T cell receptor (beta chain). How the authors handled the data: Amplification of reference gene primers was used by the study to estimate nucleated cell counts. TCRdb's copy holds only in-frame clones and misses some; the assay was immunoSEQ multiplex PCR. V, J and clone size derive from that table, while D and trimming were established from the DNA sequence. This table has some 69,000 clones, about nine tenths appearing once. This sample was included in a study of blood T cell repertoires in COVID-19. Turning to the study itself: Sites across the United States, Italy and Spain contributed samples from acute and convalescent COVID-19. The analysed material was cDNA or gDNA that came from T cells, B-cell-depleted T cells, or PBMCs.

The CDR3 contains 15 residues. Germline V lookup: CDR1 MNHEY, CDR2 SVGAGI. Trimming shortened V by 0 bases and J by 4 bases, and 7 bases separated the two germline ends. The sample comprised peripheral blood. V is TRBV6-5 and J is TRBJ2-6; D is uncertain. The receptor comes from a man aged 60-69 years with acute or convalescent COVID-19. As DNA, the CDR3 is TGTGCCAGCAGTTACTCTCGGGTAGGGGCCAACGTCCTGACTTTC. Residues: CASSYSRVGANVLTF.